Listed here are 18 T cell receptor beta chains from one sample, sequenced in a study of T-cell reconstitution after alpha-beta-depleted transplantation in children. The TCRbeta library was prepared with unique molecular identifiers. From the PCR reads, TCRdb called clonotypes with MiXCR, one entry per CDR3 protein. The sample carries over 550,000 distinct CDR3 sequences, 10% to 13% recorded once. This sample comprised PBMCs from the stem cell graft donor, obtained from the stem cell graft. The receptors shown here come from a human donor who donated a stem cell graft to a child with acute myeloid leukemia.

The genes are TRBV5-1 and TRBJ1-1; TRBD1 aligns across 7 bases. With V trimmed by 1 base and J by 4 bases, 4 bases remained unmatched. The CDR3 contains 14 residues. Germline assignment: CDR1 SGHRS and CDR2 YFSETQ. CDR3 DNA: TGCGCCAGCAGCTTGACAGGGGTGAGCACTGAAGCTTTCTTT. This gives the protein CASSLTGVSTEAFF.

Details on this clonotype: A much larger clonotype is one base distant, so this may be a read error. The gene calls are TRBV29-1 and TRBJ1-1; D is uncertain. From germline, CDR1 is SQVTM and CDR2 ANQGSEA. CDR3 length: 12 residues. V lost 6 bases and J 4 bases, leaving 12 bases between the germline ends. CDR3 amino acids: CSVRVGGTEAFF. Written as DNA, the CDR3 is TGCAGCGTGCGGGTGGGAGGCACTGAAGCTTTCTTT.

This clonotype was detected many times. The rearrangement links TRBV20-1 to TRBJ2-5; D remains unclear. The V gene's germline CDR1 is DFQATT and CDR2 SNEGSKA (reference sequence). The V gene lost 3 bases and the J gene lost 5 bases, with 10 bases spanning the gap. The length of the CDR3 is 12 residues. The CDR3 spells CSASYSEETQYF. DNA of the CDR3: TGCAGTGCTAGCTATTCCGAGGAGACCCAGTACTTC.

As regards this clonotype: This could be a read error, since a much larger clone is one nucleotide away. The rearrangement joins TRBV12-3 or TRBV12-4 to TRBJ2-3, with D possibly being TRBD2 (6 bases). The length of the CDR3 is 14 residues. CDR3 sequence (DNA): TGTGCCAGCAGTTTGACGGGAGTGGCAGATACGCACTATTTT. Translating it yields CASSLTGVADTHYF.

This clonotype was seen many times. The chain has TRBV29-1 and TRBJ2-7; 9 bases are a match to TRBD1. V shed 6 bases and J 6 bases; nucleotides not matched to a gene: 9. Germline V gene sequence: CDR1 SQVTM, CDR2 ANQGSEA. This CDR3 region has 13 residues. CDR3 in amino acids: CSVGQTGGREQYF. In DNA form, the CDR3 reads TGCAGCGTGGGACAGACAGGGGGACGCGAGCAGTACTTC.

This clonotype was found a few times. V gene TRBV6-1 combines with J gene TRBJ1-2; possibly TRBD1 for D (6 bases). Germline values: CDR1 MNHNS, CDR2 SASEGT. This CDR3 is 13 amino acids long. Deletions cut 6 bases from V and 2 bases from J, with 10 bases between. CDR3: CASSQDSNYGYTF. The CDR3 DNA reads TGTGCCAGCAGCCAGGACAGCAACTATGGCTACACCTTC.

This clonotype occurred a few times. This chain links TRBV20-1 with TRBJ2-3; 11 bases line up with TRBD2. Germline CDR1 is DFQATT and CDR2 is SNEGSKA (reference sequence). This CDR3 comprises 15 residues. The CDR3, as DNA: TGCAGCGGTGGACTAGCGGGTTCTAGCACAGATACGCAGTATTTT. Protein sequence: CSGGLAGSSTDTQYF.

The chain carries TRBV20-1 and TRBJ2-7, with a weak D call TRBD2 (5 bases). The CDR3 has 12 amino acids. In germline, CDR1 is DFQATT, CDR2 SNEGSKA (reference sequence). V was trimmed by 3 bases and J by 7 bases, leaving 13 bases between them. This CDR3 reads CSASGGGWEQYF. The CDR3 DNA reads TGCAGTGCTAGCGGAGGAGGATGGGAGCAGTACTTC.

The chain is built from TRBV28 and TRBJ2-5; D is undetermined. This CDR3 contains 11 residues. Germline values: CDR1 MDHEN, CDR2 SYDVKM. V shed 6 bases and J shed 5 bases, with 7 bases lying between them. CDR3 sequence: CASSHTETQYF. The CDR3 DNA follows: TGTGCCAGCAGCCACACGGAGACCCAGTACTTC.

In this sample, this clonotype turned up a few times. The gene calls are TRBV11-1 and TRBJ2-1; TRBD2 matches 14 bases. V lost 3 bases, J lost 0 bases, and 4 bases stayed unmatched. This CDR3 contains 18 residues. Germline CDR1 is SGHAT and CDR2 is FQDESV (reference sequence). The CDR3 region is CASSLWGTSGSSYNEQFF. CDR3 sequence (DNA): TGTGCCAGCAGCTTGTGGGGGACTAGCGGGAGCTCCTACAATGAGCAGTTCTTC.

This clonotype has only a few counts. CDR3 coding DNA: TGTGCCAGCAACCTTGTTGGGGAGACTAGCACAGATACGCAGTATTTT. This codes for CASNLVGETSTDTQYF. The J gene is TRBJ2-3, the V gene TRBV28; tentative D call: TRBD2 (5 bases). Germline CDR1 and CDR2: MDHEN and SYDVKM. V dropped 7 bases and J dropped 0 bases, with 17 bases sitting between them. CDR3 length: 16 residues.

The chain has TRBV14 and TRBJ2-1; perhaps TRBD1 as D (6 bases). V gave up 1 base and J gave up 7 bases, with 17 bases separating them. The CDR3 is 16 residues long. Germline CDR1 reads SGHDN; CDR2 reads FVKESK. As DNA, the CDR3 is TGTGCCAGCAGCCAAGCCTGGGGGCTGCTGAATAATGAGCAGTTCTTC. Its translation: CASSQAWGLLNNEQFF.

This clonotype occurred many times. The chain employs TRBV4-2 and TRBJ2-3, with D hard to call. The CDR3 runs to 16 residues. The V gene lost 0 bases and the J gene lost 4 bases, with 14 bases spanning the gap. Germline V lookup: CDR1 LGHNA, CDR2 YNFKEQ. CDR3 nucleotides: TGTGCCAGCAGCCAAGAAGGAGCGCCCAGAGCAGATACGCAGTATTTT. This codes for CASSQEGAPRADTQYF.

This clonotype was counted between two and nine times. The V gene is TRBV3-1, the J gene TRBJ2-2, with D perhaps TRBD1 (6 bases). V was shortened by 4 bases and J by 7 bases, with 16 bases between the two germline ends. This CDR3 comprises 15 residues. Germline V lookup: CDR1 LGHDT, CDR2 YNNKEL (reference sequence). CDR3 amino acids: CASSPTTGRSGELFF. CDR3 coding DNA: TGTGCCAGCAGCCCTACGACAGGACGGAGCGGGGAGCTGTTTTTT.

This clonotype was observed a few times. J is TRBJ2-7 and V is TRBV10-3; TRBD1 matches at 7 bases. J gave up 0 bases and V 3 bases, and 5 bases lay outside the gene matches. Germline V gene lookup returns CDR1 ENHRY and CDR2 SYGVKD. The CDR3 length is 15 residues. Written as DNA, the CDR3 is TGTGCCATCAGTGAAAAGACAGGGAGCTCCTACGAGCAGTACTTC. Its protein is CAISEKTGSSYEQYF.

This clonotype was counted at least ten times. The V call is TRBV5-1, the J call TRBJ2-6; 7 bases are a match to TRBD2. The junction had 5 bases not matched to a gene; V was cut back by 4 bases and J by 1 base. The CDR3 consists of 16 residues. Germline lookup yields CDR1 SGHRS and CDR2 YFSETQ. CDR3 residues: CASSPGGGSGANVLTF. Written as DNA, the CDR3 is TGCGCCAGCAGCCCGGGAGGAGGGTCTGGGGCCAACGTCCTGACTTTC. The variable domain in full, completed from reference TRBV5-1 and TRBJ2-6, reads KAGVTQTPRYLIKTRGQQVTLSCSPISGHRSVSWYQQTPGQGLQFLFEYFSETQRNKGNFPGRFSGRQFSNSRSEMNVSTLELGDSALYLCASSPGGGSGANVLTFGAGSRLTVL.

The table lists this clonotype with a few counts. The chain recombines TRBV20-1 with TRBJ2-4; the match to TRBD2 covers 7 bases. This CDR3 contains 13 residues. V was pared by 6 bases and J by 4 bases, with 6 bases of the junction left unmatched. Germline V gene lookup returns CDR1 DFQATT and CDR2 SNEGSKA (reference sequence). CDR3 sequence reads: CSARGEGKNIQYF. The CDR3 bases are TGCAGTGCCCGGGGGGAGGGAAAAAACATTCAGTACTTC.

The table lists this clonotype with a few counts. V and J are TRBV28 and TRBJ2-7; 8 bases are a match to TRBD1. The CDR3 loop spans 14 amino acids. CDR1 is MDHEN, CDR2 SYDVKM, per germline. V lost 6 bases to trimming and J lost 5 bases; unmatched junction nucleotides: 9. The CDR3 sequence is CASRVTGVIDEQYF. CDR3 DNA: TGTGCCAGCAGAGTGACAGGGGTTATCGACGAGCAGTACTTC. Full variable domain (missing parts from reference TRBV28 and TRBJ2-7): DVKVTQSSRYLVKRTGEKVFLECVQDMDHENMFWYRQDPGLGLRLIYFSYDVKMKEKGDIPEGYSVSREKKERFSLILESASTNQTSMYLCASRVTGVIDEQYFGPGTRLTVT.